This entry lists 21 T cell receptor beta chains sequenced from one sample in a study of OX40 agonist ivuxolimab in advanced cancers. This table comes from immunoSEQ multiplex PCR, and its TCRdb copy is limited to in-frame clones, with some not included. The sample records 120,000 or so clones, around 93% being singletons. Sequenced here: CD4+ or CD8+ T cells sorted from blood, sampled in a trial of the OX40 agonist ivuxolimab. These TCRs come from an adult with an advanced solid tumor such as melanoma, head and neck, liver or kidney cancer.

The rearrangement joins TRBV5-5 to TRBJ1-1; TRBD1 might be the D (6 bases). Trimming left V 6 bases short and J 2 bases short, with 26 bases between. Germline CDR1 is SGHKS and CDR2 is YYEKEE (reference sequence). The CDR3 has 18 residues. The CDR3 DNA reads TGTGCCAGCATCCCCCTGATGAACCGGGACATGATTAACACTGAAGCTTTCTTT. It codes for CASIPLMNRDMINTEAFF.

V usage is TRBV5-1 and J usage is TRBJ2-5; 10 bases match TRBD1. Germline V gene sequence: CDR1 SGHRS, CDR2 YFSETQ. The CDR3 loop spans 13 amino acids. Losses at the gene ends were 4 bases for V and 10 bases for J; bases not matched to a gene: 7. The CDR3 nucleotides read TGCGCCAGCAGCCGATGGGACAGGGGCGACCAGTACTTC. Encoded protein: CASSRWDRGDQYF.

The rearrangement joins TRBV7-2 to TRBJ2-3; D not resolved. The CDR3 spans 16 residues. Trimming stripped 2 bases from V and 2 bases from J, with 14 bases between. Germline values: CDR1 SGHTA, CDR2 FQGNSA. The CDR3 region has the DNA TGTGCCAGCAGCTTACGTTTCGACTCCTACACAGATACGCAGTATTTT. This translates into CASSLRFDSYTDTQYF.

The CDR3 protein is CASSLDGTNTGELFF. DNA for the CDR3: TGTGCCAGCAGCTTAGATGGGACAAACACCGGGGAGCTGTTTTTT. The genes are TRBV7-2 and TRBJ2-2; perhaps TRBD1 as D (6 bases). Deletions cut 1 base from V and 2 bases from J, with 8 bases between. There are 15 residues in the CDR3. CDR1 and CDR2 from the germline V gene are SGHTA and FQGNSA. Full variable domain (remainder filled in from reference TRBV7-2 and TRBJ2-2): GAGVSQSPSNKVTEKGKDVELRCDPISGHTALYWYRQSLGQGLEFLIYFQGNSAPDKSGLPSDRFSAERTGGSVSTLTIQRTQQEDSAVYLCASSLDGTNTGELFFGEGSRLTVL.

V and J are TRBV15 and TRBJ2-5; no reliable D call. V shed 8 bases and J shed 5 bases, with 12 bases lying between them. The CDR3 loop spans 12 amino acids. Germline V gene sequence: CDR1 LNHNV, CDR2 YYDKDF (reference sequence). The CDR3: CATVHPGETQYF. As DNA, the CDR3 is TGTGCCACCGTACACCCCGGGGAGACCCAGTACTTC.

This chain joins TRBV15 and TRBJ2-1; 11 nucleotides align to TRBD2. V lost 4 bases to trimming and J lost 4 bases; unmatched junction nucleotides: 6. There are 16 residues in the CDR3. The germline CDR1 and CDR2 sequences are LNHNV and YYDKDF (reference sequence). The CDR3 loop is CATSTQLAGGYNEQFF. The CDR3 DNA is TGTGCCACCAGCACGCAGTTAGCGGGAGGGTACAATGAGCAGTTCTTC.

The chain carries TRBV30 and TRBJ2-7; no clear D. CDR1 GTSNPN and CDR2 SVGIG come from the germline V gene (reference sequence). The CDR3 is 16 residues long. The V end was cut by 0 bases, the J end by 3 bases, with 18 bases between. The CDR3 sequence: CAWSVSSAGRLYEQYF. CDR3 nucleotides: TGTGCCTGGAGTGTAAGTTCGGCAGGCCGCCTCTACGAGCAGTACTTC.

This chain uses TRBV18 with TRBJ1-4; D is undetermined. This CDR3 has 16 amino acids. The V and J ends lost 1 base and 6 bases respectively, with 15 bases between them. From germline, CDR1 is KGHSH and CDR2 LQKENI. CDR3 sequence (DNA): TGTGCCAGCTCACCACAGACCGCGGTTAAACATGAAAAACTGTTTTTT. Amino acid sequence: CASSPQTAVKHEKLFF. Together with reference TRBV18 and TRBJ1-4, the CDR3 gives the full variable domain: NAGVMQNPRHLVRRRGQEARLRCSPMKGHSHVYWYRQLPEEGLKFMVYLQKENIIDESGMPKERFSAEFPKEGPSILRIQQVVRGDSAAYFCASSPQTAVKHEKLFFGSGTQLSVL.

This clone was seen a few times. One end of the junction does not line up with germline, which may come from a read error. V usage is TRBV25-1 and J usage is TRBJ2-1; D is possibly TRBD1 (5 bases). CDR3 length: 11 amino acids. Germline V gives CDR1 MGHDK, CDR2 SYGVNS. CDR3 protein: CASSMTVPIIF. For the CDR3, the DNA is TGTGCCAGCAGCATGACAGTCCCGATTATCTTC.

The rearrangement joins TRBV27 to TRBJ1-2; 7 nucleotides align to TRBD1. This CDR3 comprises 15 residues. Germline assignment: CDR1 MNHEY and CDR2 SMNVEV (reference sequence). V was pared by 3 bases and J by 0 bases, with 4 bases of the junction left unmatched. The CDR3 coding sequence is TGTGCCAGCAGTTTCACCAGGGGGGCTAACTATGGCTACACCTTC. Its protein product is CASSFTRGANYGYTF.

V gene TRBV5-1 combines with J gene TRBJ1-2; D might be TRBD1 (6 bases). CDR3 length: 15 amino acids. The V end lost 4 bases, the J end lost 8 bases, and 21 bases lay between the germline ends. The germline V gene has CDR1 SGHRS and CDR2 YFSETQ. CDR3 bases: TGCGCCAGCAGCCTCCCATCGACAGGTTCTATGGGCTACACCTTC. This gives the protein CASSLPSTGSMGYTF.

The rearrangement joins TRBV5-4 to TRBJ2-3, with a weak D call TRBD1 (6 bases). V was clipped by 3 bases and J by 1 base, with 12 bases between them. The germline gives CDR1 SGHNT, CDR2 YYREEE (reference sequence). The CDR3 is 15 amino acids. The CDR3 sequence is CASSSPTGRTDTQYF. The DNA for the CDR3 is TGTGCCAGCAGCTCCCCGACAGGTCGCACAGATACGCAGTATTTT.

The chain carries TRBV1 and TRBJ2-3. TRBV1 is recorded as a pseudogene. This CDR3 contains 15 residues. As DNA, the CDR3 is TGCACCAGCAGCCGAGGGGCCAGGAGACCCGATACGCAGTATTTT. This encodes CTSSRGARRPDTQYF.

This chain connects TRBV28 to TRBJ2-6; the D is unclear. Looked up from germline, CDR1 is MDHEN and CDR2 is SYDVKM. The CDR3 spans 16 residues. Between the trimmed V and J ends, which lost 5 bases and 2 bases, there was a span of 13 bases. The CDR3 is CASSPRHLAGANVLTF. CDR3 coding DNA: TGTGCCAGCAGTCCCAGGCATCTAGCTGGGGCCAACGTCCTGACTTTC.

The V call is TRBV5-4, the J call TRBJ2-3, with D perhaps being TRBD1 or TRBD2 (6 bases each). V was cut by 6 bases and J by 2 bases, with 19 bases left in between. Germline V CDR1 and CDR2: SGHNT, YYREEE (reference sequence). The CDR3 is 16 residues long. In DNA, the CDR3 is TGTGCCAGCATGAGGGGGTTTAGGAGGGACACAGATACGCAGTATTTT. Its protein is CASMRGFRRDTDTQYF.

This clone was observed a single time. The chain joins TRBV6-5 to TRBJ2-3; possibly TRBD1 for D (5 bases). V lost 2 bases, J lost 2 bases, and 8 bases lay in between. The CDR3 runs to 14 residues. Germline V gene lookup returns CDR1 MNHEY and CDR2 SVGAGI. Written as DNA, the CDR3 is TGTGCCAGCAGTTACGCCAGGGACACAGATACGCAGTATTTT. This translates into CASSYARDTDTQYF.

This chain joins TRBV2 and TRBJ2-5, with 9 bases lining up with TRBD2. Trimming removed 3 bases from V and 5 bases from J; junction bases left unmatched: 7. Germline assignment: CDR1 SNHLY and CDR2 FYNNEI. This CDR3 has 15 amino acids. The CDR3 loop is CASSDTRGGAETQYF. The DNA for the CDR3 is TGTGCCAGCAGTGATACGCGGGGGGGCGCGGAGACCCAGTACTTC.

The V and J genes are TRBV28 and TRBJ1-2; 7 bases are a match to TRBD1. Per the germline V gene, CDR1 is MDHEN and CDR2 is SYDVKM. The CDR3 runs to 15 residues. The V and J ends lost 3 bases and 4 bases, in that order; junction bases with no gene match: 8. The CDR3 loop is CASSLTRTGPYGYTF. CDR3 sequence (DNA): TGTGCCAGCAGTTTGACACGGACAGGCCCCTATGGCTACACCTTC.

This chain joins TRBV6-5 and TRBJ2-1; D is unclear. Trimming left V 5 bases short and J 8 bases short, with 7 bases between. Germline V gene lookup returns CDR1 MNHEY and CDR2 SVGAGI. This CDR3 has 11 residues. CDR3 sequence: CASSTPDEQFF. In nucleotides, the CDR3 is TGTGCCAGCAGTACCCCCGATGAGCAGTTCTTC.

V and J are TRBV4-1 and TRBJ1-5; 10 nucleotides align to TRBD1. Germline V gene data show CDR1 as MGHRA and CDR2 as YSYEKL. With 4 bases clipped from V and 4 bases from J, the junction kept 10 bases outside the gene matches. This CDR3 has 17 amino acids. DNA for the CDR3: TGCGCCAGCAGCCCAAACACTGGGACAGGGGTTAATCAGCCCCAGCATTTT. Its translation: CASSPNTGTGVNQPQHF.

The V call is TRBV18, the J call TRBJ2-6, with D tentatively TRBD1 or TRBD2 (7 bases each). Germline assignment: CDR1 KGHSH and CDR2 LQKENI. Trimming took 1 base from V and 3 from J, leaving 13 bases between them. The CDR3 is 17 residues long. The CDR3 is CASSPRGGGSGANVLTF. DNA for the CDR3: TGTGCCAGCTCACCACGGGGAGGGGGCAGTGGGGCCAACGTCCTGACTTTC. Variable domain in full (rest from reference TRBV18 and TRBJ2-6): NAGVMQNPRHLVRRRGQEARLRCSPMKGHSHVYWYRQLPEEGLKFMVYLQKENIIDESGMPKERFSAEFPKEGPSILRIQQVVRGDSAAYFCASSPRGGGSGANVLTFGAGSRLTVL.